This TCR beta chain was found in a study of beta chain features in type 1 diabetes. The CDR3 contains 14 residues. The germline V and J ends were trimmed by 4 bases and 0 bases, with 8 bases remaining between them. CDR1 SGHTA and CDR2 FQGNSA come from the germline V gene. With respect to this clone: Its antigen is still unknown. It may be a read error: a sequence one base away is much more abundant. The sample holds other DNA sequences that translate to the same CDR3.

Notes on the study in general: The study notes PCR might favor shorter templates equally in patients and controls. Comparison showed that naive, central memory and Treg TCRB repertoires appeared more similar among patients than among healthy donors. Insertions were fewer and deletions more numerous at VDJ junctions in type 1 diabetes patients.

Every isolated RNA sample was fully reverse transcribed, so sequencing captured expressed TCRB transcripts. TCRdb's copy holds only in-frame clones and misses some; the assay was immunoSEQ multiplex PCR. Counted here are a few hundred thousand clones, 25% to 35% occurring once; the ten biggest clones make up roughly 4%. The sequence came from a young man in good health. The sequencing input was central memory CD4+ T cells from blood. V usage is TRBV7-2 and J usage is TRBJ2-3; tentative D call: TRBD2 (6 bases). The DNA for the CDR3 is TGTGCCAGCAGCTCTAGCGCTAGCACAGATACGCAGTATTTT. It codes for CASSSSASTDTQYF.